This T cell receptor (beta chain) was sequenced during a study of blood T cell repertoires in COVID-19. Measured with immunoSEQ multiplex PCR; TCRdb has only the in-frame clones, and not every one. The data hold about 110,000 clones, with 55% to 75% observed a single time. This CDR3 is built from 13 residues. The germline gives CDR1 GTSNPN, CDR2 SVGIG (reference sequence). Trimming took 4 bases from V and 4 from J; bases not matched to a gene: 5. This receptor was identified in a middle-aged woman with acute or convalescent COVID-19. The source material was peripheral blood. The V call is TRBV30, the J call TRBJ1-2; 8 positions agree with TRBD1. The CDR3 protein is CAWNKGQGYGYTF. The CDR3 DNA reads TGTGCCTGGAATAAAGGACAGGGCTATGGCTACACCTTC.